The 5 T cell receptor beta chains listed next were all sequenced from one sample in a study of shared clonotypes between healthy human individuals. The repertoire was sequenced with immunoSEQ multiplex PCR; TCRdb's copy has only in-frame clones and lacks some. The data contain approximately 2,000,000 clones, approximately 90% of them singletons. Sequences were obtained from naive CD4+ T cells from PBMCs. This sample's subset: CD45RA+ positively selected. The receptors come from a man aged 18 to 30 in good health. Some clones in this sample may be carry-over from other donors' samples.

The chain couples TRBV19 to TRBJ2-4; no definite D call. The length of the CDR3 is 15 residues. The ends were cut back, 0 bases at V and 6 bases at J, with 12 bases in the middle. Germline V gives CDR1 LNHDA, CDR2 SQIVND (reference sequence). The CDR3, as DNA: TGTGCCAGTAGTATAGACTGGGCCACGACAAACATTCAGTACTTC. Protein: CASSIDWATTNIQYF.

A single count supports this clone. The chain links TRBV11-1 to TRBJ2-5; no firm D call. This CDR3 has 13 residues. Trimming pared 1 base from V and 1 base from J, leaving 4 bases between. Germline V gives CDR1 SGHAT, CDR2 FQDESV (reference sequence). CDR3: CASSLEFQETQYF. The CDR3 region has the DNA TGTGCCAGCAGCTTAGAATTCCAAGAGACCCAGTACTTC.

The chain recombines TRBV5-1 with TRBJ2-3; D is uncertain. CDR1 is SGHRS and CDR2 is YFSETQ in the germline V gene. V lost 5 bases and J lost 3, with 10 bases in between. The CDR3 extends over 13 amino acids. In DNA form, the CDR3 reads TGCGCCAGCAGGTATGGCAGGACAGATACGCAGTATTTT. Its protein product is CASRYGRTDTQYF.

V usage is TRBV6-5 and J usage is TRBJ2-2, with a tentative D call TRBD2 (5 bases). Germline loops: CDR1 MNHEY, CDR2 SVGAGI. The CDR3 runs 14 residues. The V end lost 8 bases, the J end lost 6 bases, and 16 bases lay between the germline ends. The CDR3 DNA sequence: TGTGCCAGCGGAGGTCGGGGTCATCCCGGGGAGCTGTTTTTT. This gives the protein CASGGRGHPGELFF.

This CDR3 is CAISVKNTEAFF. CDR3 sequence (DNA): TGTGCCATCAGCGTAAAGAACACTGAAGCTTTCTTT. The V call is TRBV10-3, the J call TRBJ1-1; D unclear. V was clipped by 6 bases and J by 1 base, with 6 bases between them. In germline, CDR1 is ENHRY, CDR2 SYGVKD. The CDR3 has 12 amino acids.